This T cell receptor (beta chain) was sequenced in a study of Ad26.COV2.S vaccination and SARS-CoV-2 variants. Some clones are missing from TCRdb's copy, which holds only in-frame ones; the method was immunoSEQ multiplex PCR. The sample lists around 300,000 clones, around 88% seen once, with roughly 5% in the top ten. Treatment: around 19 received Ad26.COV2.S at low or high dose, single or two shots; 5 received placebo; per-sample allocation not given. Each sample was drawn 63 days after the first injection (of vaccine or placebo). The sample in question was peripheral blood, obtained in a trial of Ad26.COV2.S vaccine versus placebo. The TCR originated in a person between 18 and 59 years old who received the Ad26.COV2.S COVID-19 vaccine or a placebo.

The CDR3 spells CASSIGHTRKLFF. The CDR3 nucleotides read TGTGCCAGTAGTATAGGGCACACTAGAAAACTGTTTTTT. The chain links TRBV19 to TRBJ1-4; D call uncertain. This CDR3 comprises 13 residues. Germline values: CDR1 LNHDA, CDR2 SQIVND (reference sequence). The V end was cut by 1 base, the J end by 10 bases, with 10 bases between.